The source of this T cell receptor (beta chain) is a study of T cell responses to AZD1222 COVID-19 vaccine. The data were produced by immunoSEQ multiplex PCR, yet TCRdb's version contains in-frame clones alone and is incomplete. The repertoire holds nearly 90,000 clones, approximately 91% seen once, with approximately 5% in the top ten. Whole-study findings and limits: Scientists sampled the repertoires only once the peak T cell response had passed. The span of vaccine-associated CD4 TCRs extended across spike, with dominance at 160-218 and 743-854. In a largely white British group with more females than males, clonal diversity was possibly underestimated. The reported proportion of spike-specific TCRs targeting unmutated variant regions was nearly half.

The germline V gene has CDR1 SGDLS and CDR2 YYNGEE. V was shortened by 0 bases and J by 0 bases, with 4 bases between the two germline ends. The length of the CDR3 is 14 residues. Note on this clone: Its antigen remains unidentified. Other DNA sequences in this specimen translate into the identical CDR3.

V usage is TRBV9 and J usage is TRBJ1-3; no definite D call. The source is an adult who received the AZD1222 COVID-19 vaccine. The sample was peripheral blood, taken 28 days after the second AZD1222 dose. The CDR3 region is CASSVVGSGNTIYF. The DNA of the CDR3 is TGTGCCAGCAGCGTAGTCGGCTCTGGAAACACCATATATTTT. Variable domain in full (rest from reference TRBV9 and TRBJ1-3): DSGVTQTPKHLITATGQRVTLRCSPRSGDLSVYWYQQSLDQGLQFLIQYYNGEERAKGNILERFSAQQFPDLHSELNLSSLELGDSALYFCASSVVGSGNTIYFGEGSWLTVV.